These T cell receptor beta chains were read from a single sample in a study of T cell repertoires in ileal Crohn's disease. TCRdb's copy holds only in-frame clones and misses some; the assay was immunoSEQ multiplex PCR. The repertoire has several thousand clones, 75% to 85% of them found once; the top ten carry around 4.4%. Sequenced material: ileal tissue. Receptors originate from an adult with Crohn's disease. Both conserved end residues are part of each CDR3. A D gene is named only where the DNA matches it firmly. Where a row states a size, it is once, few, many or the class of an expanded clone; other rows omit it.

TRBV30	NA	NA	TRBJ1-2	CAWSYQGNYGYTF	TGTGCCTGGAGTTATCAGGGGAACTATGGCTACACCTTC
TRBV10-2	TRBD2	NA	TRBJ2-7	CASSAGTSGMKGWYF	TGCGCCAGCAGTGCCGGGACTAGCGGGATGAAGGGTTGGTACTTC
TRBV5-8	TRBD1	NA	TRBJ2-5	CASSRGQGVQETQYF	TGTGCCAGCAGCCGGGGACAGGGGGTGCAAGAGACCCAGTACTTC
TRBV4-3	NA	few	TRBJ1-4	CASSPLWGASRGTNEKLFF	TGCGCCAGCAGCCCGCTATGGGGAGCATCCAGGGGTACTAATGAAAAACTGTTTTTT
TRBV7-9	NA	NA	TRBJ1-3	CASSLGGPGNTIYF	TGTGCCAGCAGCTTAGGCGGGCCCGGAAACACCATATATTTT
TRBV2	TRBD1	NA	TRBJ1-3	CASSVFRDREDNTIYF	TGTGCCAGCAGTGTTTTCCGGGACAGGGAAGACAACACCATATATTTT
TRBV28	NA	NA	TRBJ1-1	CASSLGRAGTEAFF	TGTGCCAGCAGTTTAGGGCGGGCGGGCACTGAAGCTTTCTTT
TRBV6-1	NA	NA	TRBJ2-2	CASSEGPGHTGELFF	TGTGCCAGCAGTGAAGGCCCTGGGCACACCGGGGAGCTGTTTTTT
TRBV5-6	TRBD1	NA	TRBJ1-2	CASLGPGQVNYGYTF	TGTGCCAGCTTGGGACCGGGACAGGTTAACTATGGCTACACCTTC
TRBV5-1	TRBD1	NA	TRBJ2-4	CASGTGGTKNIQYF	TGCGCCAGTGGGACAGGGGGAACCAAAAACATTCAGTACTTC
TRBV7-2	NA	few	TRBJ1-4	CASRLGGTNEKLFF	TGTGCCAGCCGCCTGGGGGGAACTAATGAAAAACTGTTTTTT
TRBV5-1	TRBD1	NA	TRBJ2-7	CASRTGQGEVEQYF	TGCGCCAGCAGGACCGGACAGGGCGAAGTCGAGCAGTACTTC